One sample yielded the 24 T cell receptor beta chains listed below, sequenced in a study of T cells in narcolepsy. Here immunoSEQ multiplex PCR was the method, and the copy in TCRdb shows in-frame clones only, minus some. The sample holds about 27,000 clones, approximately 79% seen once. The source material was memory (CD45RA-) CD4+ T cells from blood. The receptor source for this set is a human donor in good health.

For the CDR3, the DNA is TGTGCCAGCAGCTTAACTCGAGGGAACCAGCCCCAGCATTTT. This translates into CASSLTRGNQPQHF. The V and J genes are TRBV7-9 and TRBJ1-5; no definite D call. Germline V CDR1 and CDR2: SEHNR, FQNEAQ (reference sequence). The ends were cut back, 2 bases at V and 7 bases at J, with 12 bases in the middle. There are 14 residues in the CDR3.

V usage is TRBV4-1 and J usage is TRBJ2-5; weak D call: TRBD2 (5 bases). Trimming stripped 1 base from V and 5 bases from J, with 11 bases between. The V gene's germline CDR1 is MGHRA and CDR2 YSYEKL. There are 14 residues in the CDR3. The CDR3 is CASSQGIGEETQYF. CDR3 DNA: TGCGCCAGCAGCCAAGGGATCGGGGAGGAGACCCAGTACTTC.

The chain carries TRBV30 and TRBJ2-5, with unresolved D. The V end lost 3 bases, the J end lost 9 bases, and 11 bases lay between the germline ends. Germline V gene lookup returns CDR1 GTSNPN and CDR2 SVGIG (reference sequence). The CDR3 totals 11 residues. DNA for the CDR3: TGTGCCTGGAGCTATGACCGGGCCCAGTACTTC. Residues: CAWSYDRAQYF.

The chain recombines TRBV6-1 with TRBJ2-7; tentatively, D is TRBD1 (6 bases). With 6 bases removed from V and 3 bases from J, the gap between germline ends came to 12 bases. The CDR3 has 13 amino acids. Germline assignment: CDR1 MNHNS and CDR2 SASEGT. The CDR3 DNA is TGTGCCAGCAGCAGACAGGCATTCTACGAGCAGTACTTC. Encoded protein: CASSRQAFYEQYF.

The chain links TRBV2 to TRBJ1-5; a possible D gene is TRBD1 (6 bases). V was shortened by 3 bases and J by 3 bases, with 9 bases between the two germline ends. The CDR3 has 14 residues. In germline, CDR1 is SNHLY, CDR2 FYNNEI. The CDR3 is CASSDSGDNQPQHF. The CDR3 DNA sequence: TGTGCCAGCAGTGACTCAGGGGACAATCAGCCCCAGCATTTT.

This CDR3 is CSVGARGGYEQYF. CDR3 coding DNA: TGCAGCGTAGGGGCTCGGGGTGGGTACGAGCAGTACTTC. The V call is TRBV29-1, the J call TRBJ2-7; possibly TRBD1 or TRBD2 for D (5 bases each). This CDR3 is built from 13 residues. The germline V and J ends were trimmed by 6 bases and 4 bases, with 16 bases remaining between them. CDR1 is SQVTM, CDR2 ANQGSEA, per germline.

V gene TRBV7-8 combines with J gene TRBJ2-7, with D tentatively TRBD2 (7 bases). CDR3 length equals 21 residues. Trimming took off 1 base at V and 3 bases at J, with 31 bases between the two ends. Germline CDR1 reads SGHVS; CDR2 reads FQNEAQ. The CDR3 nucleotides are TGTGCCAGCAGCTTAGAATCCCTTGCTAGCGGACAGACCGGTCCAGTCTACGAGCAGTACTTC. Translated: CASSLESLASGQTGPVYEQYF.

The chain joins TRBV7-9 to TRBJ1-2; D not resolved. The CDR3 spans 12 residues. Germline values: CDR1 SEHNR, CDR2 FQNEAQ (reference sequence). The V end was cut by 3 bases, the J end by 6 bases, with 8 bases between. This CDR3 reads CASSFASNGYTF. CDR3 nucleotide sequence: TGTGCCAGCAGCTTTGCCTCAAATGGCTACACCTTC.

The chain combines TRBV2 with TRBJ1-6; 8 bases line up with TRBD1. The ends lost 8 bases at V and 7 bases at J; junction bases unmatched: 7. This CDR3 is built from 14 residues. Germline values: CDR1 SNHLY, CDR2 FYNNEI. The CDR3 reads CASGGQAINSPLHF. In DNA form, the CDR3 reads TGTGCCAGCGGGGGACAGGCGATAAATTCACCCCTCCACTTT.

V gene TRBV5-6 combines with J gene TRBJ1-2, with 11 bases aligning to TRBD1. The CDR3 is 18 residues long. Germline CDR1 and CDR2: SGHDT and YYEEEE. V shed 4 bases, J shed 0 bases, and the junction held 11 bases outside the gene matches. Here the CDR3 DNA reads TGTGCCAGCAGCAGGGGGACAGGGGGAATCGGAGCTAACTATGGCTACACCTTC. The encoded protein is CASSRGTGGIGANYGYTF.

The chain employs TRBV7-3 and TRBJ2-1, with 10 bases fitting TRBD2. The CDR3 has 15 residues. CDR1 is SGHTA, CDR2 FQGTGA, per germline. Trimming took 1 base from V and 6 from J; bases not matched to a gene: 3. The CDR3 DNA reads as TGTGCCAGCAGCTTAATACTAGCGGGGATCAATGAGCAGTTCTTC. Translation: CASSLILAGINEQFF.

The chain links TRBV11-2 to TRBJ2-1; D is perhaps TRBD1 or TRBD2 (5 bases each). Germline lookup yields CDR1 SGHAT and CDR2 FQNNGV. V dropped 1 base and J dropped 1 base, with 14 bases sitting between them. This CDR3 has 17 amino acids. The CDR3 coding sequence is TGTGCCAGCAGCTTAGGTGGACCGGGGCGGTCCTACAATGAGCAGTTCTTC. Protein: CASSLGGPGRSYNEQFF.

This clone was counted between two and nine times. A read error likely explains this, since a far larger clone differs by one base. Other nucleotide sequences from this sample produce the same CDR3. The CDR3 DNA reads TGTGCCAGCAGCCTAAATTCCGCAGGGAATTCACCCCTCCACTTT. This gives the protein CASSLNSAGNSPLHF. The rearrangement uses TRBV5-4 and TRBJ1-6; TRBD1 is a possible D gene (5 bases). The CDR3 totals 15 residues. Germline V gene data show CDR1 as SGHNT and CDR2 as YYREEE (reference sequence). V was trimmed by 4 bases and J by 7 bases, leaving 15 bases between them.

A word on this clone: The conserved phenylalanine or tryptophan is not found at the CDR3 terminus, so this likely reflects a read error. The CDR3 protein is CASSSTSPGRTYEQYS. CDR3 nucleotide sequence: TGTGCCAGTAGCTCCACCTCACCGGGACGGACATACGAGCAGTACTCC. The J gene is TRBJ2-7, the V gene TRBV19; D is perhaps TRBD1 or TRBD2 (5 bases each). The CDR3 has 16 amino acids. V gave up 6 bases and J gave up 4 bases, with 22 bases separating them. From germline, CDR1 is LNHDA and CDR2 SQIVND (reference sequence).

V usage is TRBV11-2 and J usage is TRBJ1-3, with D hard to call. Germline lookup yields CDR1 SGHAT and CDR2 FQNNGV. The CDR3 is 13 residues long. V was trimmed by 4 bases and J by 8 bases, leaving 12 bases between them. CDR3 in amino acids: CASSSGPQDTIYF. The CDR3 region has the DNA TGTGCCAGCAGCTCCGGGCCCCAAGACACCATATATTTT.

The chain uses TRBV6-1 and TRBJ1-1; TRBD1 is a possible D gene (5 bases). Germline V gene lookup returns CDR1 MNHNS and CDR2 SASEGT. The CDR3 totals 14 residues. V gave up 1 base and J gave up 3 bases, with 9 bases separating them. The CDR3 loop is CASSEEVGDTEAFF. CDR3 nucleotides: TGTGCCAGCAGTGAAGAGGTAGGGGACACTGAAGCTTTCTTT.

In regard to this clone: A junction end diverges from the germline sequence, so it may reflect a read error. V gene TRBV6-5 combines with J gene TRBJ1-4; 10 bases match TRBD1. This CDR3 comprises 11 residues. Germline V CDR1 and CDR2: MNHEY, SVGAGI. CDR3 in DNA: TGTGCCAGCAGCTTGACAGGGGGCGAGGTTTTT. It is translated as CASSLTGGEVF.

The chain's CDR3 is CASSTQQLGGEKLFF. CDR3 sequence (DNA): TGTGCCAGTAGTACTCAACAGCTGGGTGGTGAAAAACTGTTTTTT. The rearrangement uses TRBV19 and TRBJ1-4; D call uncertain. Per germline, CDR1 LNHDA and CDR2 SQIVND (reference sequence). The CDR3 has 15 amino acids. V dropped 4 bases and J dropped 7 bases, with 16 bases sitting between them.

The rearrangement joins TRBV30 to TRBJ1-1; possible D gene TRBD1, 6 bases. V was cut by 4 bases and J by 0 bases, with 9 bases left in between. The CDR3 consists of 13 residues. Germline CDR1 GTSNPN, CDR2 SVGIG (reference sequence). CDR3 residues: CAWNRVMNTEAFF. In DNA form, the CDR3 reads TGTGCCTGGAACAGGGTTATGAACACTGAAGCTTTCTTT.

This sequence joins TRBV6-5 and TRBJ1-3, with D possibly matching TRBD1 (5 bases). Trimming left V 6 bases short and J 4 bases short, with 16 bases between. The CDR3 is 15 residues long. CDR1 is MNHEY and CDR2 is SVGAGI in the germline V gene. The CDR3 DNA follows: TGTGCCAGCAGGGATCGAGGGACTCGCGGAAACACCATATATTTT. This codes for CASRDRGTRGNTIYF.

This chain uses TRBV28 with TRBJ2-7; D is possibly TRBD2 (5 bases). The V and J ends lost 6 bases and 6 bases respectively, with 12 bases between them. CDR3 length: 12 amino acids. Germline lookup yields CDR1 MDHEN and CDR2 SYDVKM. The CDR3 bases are TGTGCCAGCAGCCTGGTCGCGGGCGAGCAGTACTTC. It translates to CASSLVAGEQYF.

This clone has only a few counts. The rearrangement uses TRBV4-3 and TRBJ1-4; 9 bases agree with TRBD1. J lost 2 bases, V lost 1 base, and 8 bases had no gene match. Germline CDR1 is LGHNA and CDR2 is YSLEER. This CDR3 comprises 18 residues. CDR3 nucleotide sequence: TGCGCCAGCAGCCAAGTGGGGACAGGGTTCTCGACTAATGAAAAACTGTTTTTT. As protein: CASSQVGTGFSTNEKLFF.

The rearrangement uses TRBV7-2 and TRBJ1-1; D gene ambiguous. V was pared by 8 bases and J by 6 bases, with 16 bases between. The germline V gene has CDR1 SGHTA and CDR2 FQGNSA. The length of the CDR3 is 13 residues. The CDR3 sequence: CASGRGGYPEAFF. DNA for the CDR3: TGTGCCAGCGGCCGGGGAGGGTATCCTGAAGCTTTCTTT.

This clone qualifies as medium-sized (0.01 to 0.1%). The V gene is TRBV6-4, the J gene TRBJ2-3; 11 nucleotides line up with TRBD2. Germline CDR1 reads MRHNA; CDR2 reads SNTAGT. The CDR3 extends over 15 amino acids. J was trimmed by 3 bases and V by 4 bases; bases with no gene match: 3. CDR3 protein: CASSATSGGTDTQYF. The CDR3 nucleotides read TGTGCCAGCAGTGCTACTAGCGGGGGTACAGATACGCAGTATTTT.